Sequencing of this T cell receptor beta chain was carried out in a study of CD8+CD57+ T cells in acquired aplastic anemia. As for the study in general: Sorted CD4+ and CD8+ cells gave an average of approximately 3.1 ug of DNA.

V lost 5 bases, J lost 1 base, and 5 bases lay in between. There are 13 residues in the CDR3. Germline V gives CDR1 LNHNV, CDR2 YYDKDF (reference sequence). Genomic DNA provided the template from which TCR beta VDJ and CDR3 profiles were obtained. TCRdb reanalysed the reads using MiXCR and keeps one entry per CDR3 protein. The sample carries about 150,000 distinct CDR3 sequences, less than 60% recorded once. Flow cytometry had shown expanded CD8+CD57+ cells in the patients chosen for sequencing. Severe acquired aplastic anemia was diagnosed in all patients. This sequence was found in a human donor with aplastic anemia. The sequenced material came from sorted CD4+, CD8+, or CD8+CD57+ T cells (not recorded which) from PBMCs. The V call is TRBV15, the J call TRBJ2-2, with no clear D. This CDR3 is CATSGWNTGELFF. The CDR3, as DNA: TGTGCCACCAGCGGATGGAACACCGGGGAGCTGTTTTTT.